Presented here are 28 T cell receptor beta chains from one specimen sequenced in a study of blood T cell repertoires in COVID-19. Sequenced by immunoSEQ multiplex PCR; TCRdb stores in-frame clones only, minus some. The sample yields approximately 220,000 clones, 85% to 90% seen once. The sample consisted of PBMCs or T cells enriched from blood (not recorded which). The receptors shown here come from a woman in her twenties or thirties with acute COVID-19.

For this clone: Other DNA sequences of this sample code for an identical CDR3. The chain employs TRBV30 and TRBJ1-1; perhaps TRBD1 as D (6 bases). Trimming stripped 5 bases from V and 2 bases from J, with 9 bases between. The length of the CDR3 is 12 residues. From germline, CDR1 is GTSNPN and CDR2 SVGIG (reference sequence). CDR3 bases: TGTGCCTGGGTACAGGGAAACACTGAAGCTTTCTTT. Its translation: CAWVQGNTEAFF.

This chain joins TRBV7-6 and TRBJ1-2; D is ambiguous. The CDR3 spans 16 residues. Germline V gene data show CDR1 as SGHVS and CDR2 as FNYEAQ. The germline V and J ends were trimmed by 1 base and 0 bases, with 12 bases remaining between them. CDR3 amino acids: CASSLGQPGSNYGYTF. The CDR3 nucleotides read TGTGCCAGCAGCTTAGGGCAGCCGGGATCTAACTATGGCTACACCTTC. The entire variable domain, with the rest obtained from reference TRBV7-6 and TRBJ1-2, is as follows: GAGVSQSPRYKVTKRGQDVALRCDPISGHVSLYWYRQALGQGPEFLTYFNYEAQQDKSGLPNDRFSAERPEGSISTLTIQRTEQRDSAMYRCASSLGQPGSNYGYTFGSGTRLTVV.

V is TRBV19 and J is TRBJ1-2; D is unclear. The CDR3 runs 14 residues. V was cut by 6 bases and J by 2 bases, with 13 bases left in between. CDR1 and CDR2 from the germline V gene are LNHDA and SQIVND (reference sequence). CDR3 residues: CASRIQGANYGYTF. The CDR3 nucleotides are TGTGCCAGTAGGATACAAGGAGCCAACTATGGCTACACCTTC.

V gene TRBV7-9 combines with J gene TRBJ2-7; D is ambiguous. V lost 5 bases and J lost 2, with 19 bases in between. Germline loops: CDR1 SEHNR, CDR2 FQNEAQ (reference sequence). The CDR3 runs 16 residues. The CDR3, as DNA: TGTGCCAGCAGCATTCGAATCCAGGAAAACCCCTACGAGCAGTACTTC. Translation: CASSIRIQENPYEQYF.

V usage is TRBV7-9 and J usage is TRBJ2-3, with TRBD2 identical over 9 bases. V gave up 8 bases and J gave up 8 bases; unmatched junction bases: 11. Germline CDR1 is SEHNR and CDR2 is FQNEAQ (reference sequence). The CDR3 runs to 14 residues. CDR3 sequence: CASGSGGVTGTQYF. The CDR3 DNA reads as TGTGCCAGCGGTAGCGGGGGTGTCACGGGTACGCAGTATTTT. The full variable domain, completed using reference TRBV7-9 and TRBJ2-3, is DTGVSQNPRHKITKRGQNVTFRCDPISEHNRLYWYRQTLGQGPEFLTYFQNEAQLEKSRLLSDRFSAERPKGSFSTLEIQRTEQGDSAMYLCASGSGGVTGTQYFGPGTRLTVL.

The V and J genes are TRBV7-9 and TRBJ2-6, with unresolved D. Germline V CDR1 and CDR2: SEHNR, FQNEAQ (reference sequence). V lost 2 bases and J 4 bases, leaving 9 bases between the germline ends. The CDR3 covers 15 residues. The CDR3: CASSLRGVGANVLTF. The CDR3 coding sequence is TGTGCCAGCAGCTTACGAGGTGTGGGGGCCAACGTCCTGACTTTC.

V usage is TRBV28 and J usage is TRBJ1-5, with a weak D call TRBD1 (6 bases). The germline gives CDR1 MDHEN, CDR2 SYDVKM. This CDR3 has 15 residues. V dropped 7 bases and J dropped 5 bases, with 18 bases sitting between them. CDR3 sequence (DNA): TGTGCCAGCATCGGGGACATCCTGAGGGATCAGCCCCAGCATTTT. This translates into CASIGDILRDQPQHF.

V gene TRBV4-3 combines with J gene TRBJ1-2; D not resolved. The germline V gene encodes CDR1 LGHNA and CDR2 YSLEER. The CDR3 contains 13 residues. The V and J ends lost 2 bases and 3 bases respectively, with 7 bases between them. Here the CDR3 DNA reads TGCGCCAGCAGCCAAATGGGAGACTATGGCTACACCTTC. Its protein is CASSQMGDYGYTF.

This chain uses TRBV7-8 with TRBJ1-2; D is undetermined. The CDR3 is 13 amino acids. Trimming took off 3 bases at V and 7 bases at J, with 12 bases between the two ends. Germline V lookup: CDR1 SGHVS, CDR2 FQNEAQ. In nucleotides, the CDR3 is TGTGCCAGCAGCTTCGCGGGTGCGGGTGGCTACACCTTC. This codes for CASSFAGAGGYTF.

The table lists this clone with a count of one. In DNA, the CDR3 is TGTGCCAGCAGCTTAGGGGGGCCCACAGATACGCAGTATTTT. Translated, it gives CASSLGGPTDTQYF. This chain joins TRBV7-2 and TRBJ2-3; tentative D call: TRBD1 (6 bases). V was pared by 1 base and J by 2 bases, with 7 bases between. Germline V gene sequence: CDR1 SGHTA, CDR2 FQGNSA. The CDR3 consists of 14 residues.

Only a few counts were recorded for this clone. The chain recombines TRBV19 with TRBJ1-5; D is unresolved. Germline assignment: CDR1 LNHDA and CDR2 SQIVND (reference sequence). This CDR3 contains 15 residues. With 0 bases removed from V and 1 base from J, the gap between germline ends came to 7 bases. In DNA, the CDR3 is TGTGCCAGTAGTATAGATTGGGAGAGCAATCAGCCCCAGCATTTT. It encodes CASSIDWESNQPQHF.

This chain joins TRBV27 and TRBJ2-7, with no clear D. CDR1 and CDR2 from the germline V gene are MNHEY and SMNVEV (reference sequence). Trimming took off 5 bases at V and 10 bases at J, with 18 bases between the two ends. The length of the CDR3 is 13 residues. CDR3 bases: TGTGCCAGCAGTCAAACCCCTGTGGGCCTCCAGTACTTC. Protein: CASSQTPVGLQYF.

This chain connects TRBV2 to TRBJ2-3, with a weak D call TRBD2 (7 bases). Trimming removed 4 bases from V and 0 bases from J, with 17 bases in between. CDR1 is SNHLY and CDR2 is FYNNEI in the germline V gene. The CDR3 spans 17 residues. Here the CDR3 reads CASSGRGPPKSTDTQYF. Here the CDR3 DNA reads TGTGCCAGCAGTGGGCGGGGGCCACCTAAAAGCACAGATACGCAGTATTTT.

This chain uses TRBV6-2 or TRBV6-3 with TRBJ1-3, with D possibly TRBD1 on 5 matching bases. With 2 bases removed from V and 1 base from J, the gap between germline ends came to 15 bases. This CDR3 spans 17 amino acids. Germline V CDR1 and CDR2: MNHEY, SVGEGT. CDR3 loop: CASSYTHFRDSGNTIYF. CDR3 in DNA: TGTGCCAGCAGTTACACGCACTTCAGGGATTCTGGAAACACCATATATTTT.

Only one count was recorded for this clone. The chain is built from TRBV7-8 and TRBJ1-1, with D hard to call. Germline lookup yields CDR1 SGHVS and CDR2 FQNEAQ. V dropped 5 bases and J dropped 1 base, with 11 bases sitting between them. The CDR3 spans 14 residues. CDR3: CASSVTHWNTEAFF. The CDR3 region has the DNA TGTGCCAGCAGCGTCACTCACTGGAACACTGAAGCTTTCTTT.

The chain couples TRBV28 to TRBJ1-1; D is ambiguous. This CDR3 is 14 amino acids long. From germline, CDR1 is MDHEN and CDR2 SYDVKM. V was clipped by 7 bases and J by 5 bases, with 17 bases between them. This CDR3 reads CASNVGGSRTEAFF. CDR3 sequence (DNA): TGTGCCAGCAACGTCGGAGGATCGAGAACTGAAGCTTTCTTT.

The count of this clone is one. The chain uses TRBV5-6 and TRBJ1-1, with 10 bases aligning to TRBD1. The germline V gene has CDR1 SGHDT and CDR2 YYEEEE. The J segment lost 8 bases and the V segment lost 4 bases, leaving 2 bases of the junction unmatched. This CDR3 is built from 12 residues. CDR3 nucleotides: TGTGCCAGCAGCCTGGGACAGGGGGAAGCTTTCTTT. Protein sequence: CASSLGQGEAFF.

The rearrangement joins TRBV18 to TRBJ2-7; no clear D. The CDR3 runs 12 residues. The V gene lost 3 bases and the J gene lost 3 bases, with 6 bases spanning the gap. Germline V lookup: CDR1 KGHSH, CDR2 LQKENI. CDR3 sequence reads: CASSPESYEQYF. CDR3 bases: TGTGCCAGCTCACCGGAGAGCTACGAGCAGTACTTC. The full variable domain, with the rest looked up from reference TRBV18 and TRBJ2-7, is NAGVMQNPRHLVRRRGQEARLRCSPMKGHSHVYWYRQLPEEGLKFMVYLQKENIIDESGMPKERFSAEFPKEGPSILRIQQVVRGDSAAYFCASSPESYEQYFGPGTRLTVT.

The chain links TRBV6-4 to TRBJ2-1; TRBD1 aligns across 7 bases. Germline V gene data show CDR1 as MRHNA and CDR2 as SNTAGT. Trimming cost V 2 bases and J 4 bases; bases outside gene matches: 11. CDR3 length: 17 amino acids. CDR3 nucleotides: TGTGCCAGCAGTGACAGAATAAGGGACAGATCATACAATGAGCAGTTCTTC. It translates to CASSDRIRDRSYNEQFF.

This chain links TRBV5-6 with TRBJ2-7; no clear D. The germline gives CDR1 SGHDT, CDR2 YYEEEE. This CDR3 spans 13 amino acids. Trimming pared 0 bases from V and 4 bases from J, leaving 8 bases between. The CDR3 coding sequence is TGTGCCAGCAGCTTGGGGTCGAGATACGAGCAGTACTTC. It codes for CASSLGSRYEQYF.

This sequence joins TRBV9 and TRBJ1-2; D perhaps matches TRBD1 (5 bases). Germline CDR1 is SGDLS and CDR2 is YYNGEE. The V end lost 8 bases, the J end lost 3 bases, and 20 bases lay between the germline ends. The CDR3 spans 15 residues. DNA of the CDR3: TGTGCCAGTGGGGCACAGGAACTCGCTGACTATGGCTACACCTTC. Translating gives CASGAQELADYGYTF.

As to this clone: This sample includes further DNA sequences coding for the same CDR3. The V gene is TRBV3-1 (or the pseudogene TRBV3-2), the J gene TRBJ2-1; TRBD1 aligns across 11 bases. V shed 4 bases and J 4 bases; nucleotides not matched to a gene: 3. This CDR3 is built from 15 residues. Germline V gene sequence: CDR1 LGHDT, CDR2 YNNKEL (reference sequence). The DNA of the CDR3 is TGTGCCAGCAGCCCCGGGACAGGGGGATACAATGAGCAGTTCTTC. It encodes CASSPGTGGYNEQFF.

This chain joins TRBV19 and TRBJ1-4; D remains ambiguous. The CDR3 is 13 residues long. V was pared by 5 bases and J by 7 bases, with 11 bases between. CDR1 is LNHDA, CDR2 SQIVND, per germline (reference sequence). The CDR3 reads CASSGPGTEKLFF. CDR3 nucleotides: TGTGCCAGTAGTGGCCCTGGTACTGAAAAACTGTTTTTT.

The chain employs TRBV9 and TRBJ2-1; 7 nucleotides align to TRBD1. The CDR3 loop spans 18 amino acids. CDR1 is SGDLS and CDR2 is YYNGEE in the germline V gene. The ends lost 3 bases at V and 0 bases at J; junction bases unmatched: 12. The CDR3 DNA follows: TGTGCCAGCAGCGCTCGGAAATCGACAGGGTTCTCCTACAATGAGCAGTTCTTC. As protein: CASSARKSTGFSYNEQFF.

The chain carries TRBV25-1 and TRBJ1-1; D remains unclear. Germline V gene data show CDR1 as MGHDK and CDR2 as SYGVNS. CDR3 length: 16 amino acids. V lost 3 bases, J lost 4 bases, and 18 bases lay in between. The CDR3 loop reads CASSDPNLRSGTEAFF. For the CDR3, the DNA is TGTGCCAGCAGTGATCCCAACTTAAGATCGGGCACTGAAGCTTTCTTT. Complete variable domain (other parts from reference TRBV25-1 and TRBJ1-1): EADIYQTPRYLVIGTGKKITLECSQTMGHDKMYWYQQDPGMELHLIHYSYGVNSTEKGDLSSESTVSRIRTEHFPLTLESARPSHTSQYLCASSDPNLRSGTEAFFGQGTRLTVV.

The chain couples TRBV10-2 to TRBJ1-1; no clear D. The V and J ends lost 6 bases and 0 bases respectively, with 5 bases between them. This CDR3 is 12 amino acids long. Germline CDR1 and CDR2: WSHSY and SAAADI. The CDR3 region has the DNA TGCGCCAGCAGCAACATGAACACTGAAGCTTTCTTT. Translation: CASSNMNTEAFF.

This clone is a singleton in its sample. V gene TRBV18 combines with J gene TRBJ1-6; TRBD1 is a possible D gene (5 bases). Germline CDR1 and CDR2: KGHSH and LQKENI. Trimming took 0 bases from V and 5 from J, leaving 8 bases between them. The CDR3 is 15 residues long. The CDR3 sequence is CASSPPDTDNSPLHF. The CDR3 DNA reads as TGTGCCAGCTCACCACCGGACACGGATAATTCACCCCTCCACTTT.

The genes are TRBV4-1 and TRBJ1-3; D is uncertain. Germline loops: CDR1 MGHRA, CDR2 YSYEKL. Trimming pared 3 bases from V and 3 bases from J, leaving 12 bases between. The CDR3 sequence is 15 residues long. The chain's CDR3 is CASSQNSELGNTIYF. CDR3 sequence (DNA): TGCGCCAGCAGCCAGAACAGTGAACTTGGAAACACCATATATTTT.